A single sample gave rise to the 9 T cell receptor beta chains below, sequenced in a study of T-cell reconstitution after alpha-beta-depleted transplantation in children. Preparation of the TCRbeta library used unique molecular identifiers. A single record per CDR3 protein comes from TCRdb applying MiXCR to the PCR reads. The sample includes around 530,000 distinct CDR3 sequences, about 31% of them seen just once. Specimen: PBMCs from the stem cell graft donor, collected from the stem cell graft. These receptors were taken from a human donor who donated a stem cell graft to a child with aplastic anemia.

The chain uses TRBV12-3 or TRBV12-4 and TRBJ1-5, with 7 bases matching TRBD1. This CDR3 is 15 amino acids long. With 3 bases clipped from V and 4 bases from J, the junction kept 6 bases outside the gene matches. The CDR3, as DNA: TGTGCCAGCAGTTTCGGGGGGACAGAGAATCAGCCCCAGCATTTT. Translated, it gives CASSFGGTENQPQHF.

This clonotype was picked up a small number of times. The V call is TRBV10-2, the J call TRBJ1-2; possible D gene TRBD1, 5 bases. Germline CDR1 WSHSY, CDR2 SAAADI. V was trimmed by 2 bases and J by 8 bases, leaving 12 bases between them. The CDR3 length is 13 residues. This chain's CDR3 is CASSEDWGRGYTF. DNA for the CDR3: TGCGCCAGCAGTGAGGACTGGGGCAGGGGCTACACCTTC.

The count of this clonotype is one. The chain recombines TRBV6-6 with TRBJ2-7; TRBD2 might be the D (7 bases). In germline, CDR1 is MNHNY, CDR2 SVGAGI (reference sequence). The CDR3 runs to 13 residues. The V gene lost 5 bases and the J gene lost 7 bases, with 15 bases spanning the gap. The CDR3 region is CASSPAGAGEQYF. CDR3 coding DNA: TGTGCCAGCAGTCCCGCGGGGGCGGGGGAGCAGTACTTC.

The J gene is TRBJ2-1, the V gene TRBV25-1; maybe TRBD2 (5 bases). Germline V gene data show CDR1 as MGHDK and CDR2 as SYGVNS. The V gene lost 4 bases and the J gene lost 5 bases, with 9 bases spanning the gap. The CDR3 length is 13 residues. The CDR3 reads CASSVLANNEQFF. The CDR3 DNA reads TGTGCCAGCAGTGTGCTAGCAAACAATGAGCAGTTCTTC.

This clonotype was observed a handful of times. The chain uses TRBV20-1 and TRBJ1-1; D is uncertain. V lost 2 bases to trimming and J lost 0 bases, with 7 bases between them. The CDR3 extends over 13 amino acids. Germline CDR1 DFQATT, CDR2 SNEGSKA (reference sequence). The DNA for the CDR3 is TGCAGTGCTAGATTACAGCTGAACACTGAAGCTTTCTTT. Protein product: CSARLQLNTEAFF.

The chain recombines TRBV28 with TRBJ2-1; 9 bases are a match to TRBD2. The CDR3 contains 16 residues. The germline gives CDR1 MDHEN, CDR2 SYDVKM. The trim removed 8 bases at V and 0 bases at J, leaving 8 bases unmatched. The CDR3 is CASRPSGKSSYNEQFF. In DNA, the CDR3 is TGTGCCAGCCGACCTAGCGGGAAGAGCTCCTACAATGAGCAGTTCTTC.

V and J are TRBV20-1 and TRBJ1-6; 8 nucleotides agree with TRBD1. This CDR3 comprises 14 residues. J was trimmed by 10 bases and V by 6 bases; bases with no gene match: 11. Germline V gene sequence: CDR1 DFQATT, CDR2 SNEGSKA (reference sequence). The CDR3 protein is CSAHQQGGASPLHF. CDR3 nucleotide sequence: TGCAGTGCGCACCAACAGGGGGGGGCCTCACCCCTCCACTTT.

The chain couples TRBV20-1 to TRBJ2-1; 8 bases are shared with TRBD1. Germline V lookup: CDR1 DFQATT, CDR2 SNEGSKA (reference sequence). The CDR3 is 15 amino acids. V gave up 0 bases and J gave up 6 bases; unmatched junction bases: 7. The CDR3 DNA sequence: TGCAGTGCTAGAGATGGGCAGGGGGCTCCCAATGAGCAGTTCTTC. It codes for CSARDGQGAPNEQFF.

This clonotype occurred a few times. The genes are TRBV20-1 and TRBJ1-5; TRBD1 aligns across 8 bases. Germline trimming cut 0 bases from V and 6 bases from J; bases unmatched to any gene: 10. The CDR3 loop spans 16 amino acids. Germline CDR1 DFQATT, CDR2 SNEGSKA (reference sequence). The CDR3 is CSARDLARGHSQPQHF. DNA of the CDR3: TGCAGTGCTAGAGATCTGGCCAGGGGGCACAGTCAGCCCCAGCATTTT.